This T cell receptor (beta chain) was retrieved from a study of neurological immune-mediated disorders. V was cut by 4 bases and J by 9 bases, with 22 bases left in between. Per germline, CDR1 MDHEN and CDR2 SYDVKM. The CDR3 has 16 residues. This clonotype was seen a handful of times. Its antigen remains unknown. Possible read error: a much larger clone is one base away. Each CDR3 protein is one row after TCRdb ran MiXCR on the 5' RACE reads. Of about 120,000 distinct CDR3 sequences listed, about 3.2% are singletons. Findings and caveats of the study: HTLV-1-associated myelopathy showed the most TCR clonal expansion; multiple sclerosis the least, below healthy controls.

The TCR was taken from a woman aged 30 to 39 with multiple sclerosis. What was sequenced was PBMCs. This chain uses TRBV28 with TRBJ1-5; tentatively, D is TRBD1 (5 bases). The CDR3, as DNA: TGTGCCAGCAGTTCCCAGGGTGTTACAATGGCGCGGCCCCAGCATTTT. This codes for CASSSQGVTMARPQHF.